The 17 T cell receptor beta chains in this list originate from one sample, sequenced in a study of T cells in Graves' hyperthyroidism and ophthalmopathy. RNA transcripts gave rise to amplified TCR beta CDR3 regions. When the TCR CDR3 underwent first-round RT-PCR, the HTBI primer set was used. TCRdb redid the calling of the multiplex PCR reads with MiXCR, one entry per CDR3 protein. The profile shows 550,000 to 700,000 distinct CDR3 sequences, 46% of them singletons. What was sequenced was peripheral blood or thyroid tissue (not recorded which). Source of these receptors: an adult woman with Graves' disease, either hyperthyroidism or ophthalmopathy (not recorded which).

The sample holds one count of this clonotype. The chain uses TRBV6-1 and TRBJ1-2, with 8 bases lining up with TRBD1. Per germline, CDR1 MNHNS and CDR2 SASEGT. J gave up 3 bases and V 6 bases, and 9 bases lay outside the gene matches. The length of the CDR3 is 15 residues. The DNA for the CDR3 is TGTGCCAGCAGACGAGAGACAGGGGTGCACTATGGCTACACCTTC. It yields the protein CASRRETGVHYGYTF.

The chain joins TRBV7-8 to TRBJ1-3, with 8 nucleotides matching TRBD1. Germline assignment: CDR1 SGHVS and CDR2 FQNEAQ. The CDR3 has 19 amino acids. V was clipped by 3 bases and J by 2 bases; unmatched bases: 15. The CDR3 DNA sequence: TGTGCCAGCAGCTTGTCCAGGACAGGGACTACTCCCACTGGAAACACCATATATTTT. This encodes CASSLSRTGTTPTGNTIYF. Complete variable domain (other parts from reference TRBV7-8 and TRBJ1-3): GAGVSQSPRYKVAKRGQDVALRCDPISGHVSLFWYQQALGQGPEFLTYFQNEAQLDKSGLPSDRFFAERPEGSVSTLKIQRTQQEDSAVYLCASSLSRTGTTPTGNTIYFGEGSWLTVV.

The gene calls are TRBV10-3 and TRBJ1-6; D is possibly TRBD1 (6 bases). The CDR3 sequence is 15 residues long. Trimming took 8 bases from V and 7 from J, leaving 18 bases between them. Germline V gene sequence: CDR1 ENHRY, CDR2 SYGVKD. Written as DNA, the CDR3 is TGTGCCATCTGCAGTTCGAGGACAGCAAATTCACCCCTCCACTTT. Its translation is CAICSSRTANSPLHF.

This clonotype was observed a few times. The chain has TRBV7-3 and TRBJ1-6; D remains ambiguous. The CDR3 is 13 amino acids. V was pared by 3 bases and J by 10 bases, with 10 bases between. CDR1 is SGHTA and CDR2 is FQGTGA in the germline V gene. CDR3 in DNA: TGTGCCAGCAGCTTGATGGGGAGGTCACCCCTCCACTTT. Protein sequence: CASSLMGRSPLHF.

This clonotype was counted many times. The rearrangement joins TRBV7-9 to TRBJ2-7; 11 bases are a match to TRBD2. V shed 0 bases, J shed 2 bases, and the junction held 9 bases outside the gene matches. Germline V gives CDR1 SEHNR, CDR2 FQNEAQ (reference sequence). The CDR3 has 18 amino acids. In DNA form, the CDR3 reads TGTGCCAGCAGCTTAGCCACAGGGGGACTAGCGGCCCCCTACGAGCAGTACTTC. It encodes CASSLATGGLAAPYEQYF.

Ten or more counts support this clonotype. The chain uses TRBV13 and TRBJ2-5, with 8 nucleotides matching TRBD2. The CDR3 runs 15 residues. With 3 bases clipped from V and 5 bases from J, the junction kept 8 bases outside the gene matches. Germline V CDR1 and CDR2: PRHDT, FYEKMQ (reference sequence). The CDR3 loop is CASSFPAGVRETQYF. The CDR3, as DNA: TGTGCCAGCAGCTTTCCAGCGGGAGTCCGCGAGACCCAGTACTTC. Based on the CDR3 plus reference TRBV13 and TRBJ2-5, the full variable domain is AAGVIQSPRHLIKEKRETATLKCYPIPRHDTVYWYQQGPGQDPQFLISFYEKMQSDKGSIPDRFSAQQFSDYHSELNMSSLELGDSALYFCASSFPAGVRETQYFGPGTRLLVL.

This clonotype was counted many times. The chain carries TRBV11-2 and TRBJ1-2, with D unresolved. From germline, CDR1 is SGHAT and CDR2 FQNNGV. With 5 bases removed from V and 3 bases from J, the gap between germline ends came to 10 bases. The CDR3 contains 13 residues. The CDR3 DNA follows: TGTGCCAGCAGCCAAGGGTCCCACTATGGCTACACCTTC. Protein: CASSQGSHYGYTF. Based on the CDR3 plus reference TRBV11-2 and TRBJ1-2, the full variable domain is EAGVAQSPRYKIIEKRQSVAFWCNPISGHATLYWYQQILGQGPKLLIQFQNNGVVDDSQLPKDRFSAERLKGVDSTLKIQPAKLEDSAVYLCASSQGSHYGYTFGSGTRLTVV.

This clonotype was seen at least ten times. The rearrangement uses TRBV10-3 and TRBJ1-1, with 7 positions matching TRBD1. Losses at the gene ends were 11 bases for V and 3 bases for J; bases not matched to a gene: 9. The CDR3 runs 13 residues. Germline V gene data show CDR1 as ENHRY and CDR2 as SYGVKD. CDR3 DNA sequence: TGTGCCGGCACCAGGGGGAGGGACACTGAAGCTTTCTTT. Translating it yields CAGTRGRDTEAFF.

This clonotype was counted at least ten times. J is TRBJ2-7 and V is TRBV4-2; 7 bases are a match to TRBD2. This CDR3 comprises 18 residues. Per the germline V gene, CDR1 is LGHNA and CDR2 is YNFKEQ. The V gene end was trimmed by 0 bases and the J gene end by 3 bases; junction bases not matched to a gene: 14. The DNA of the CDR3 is TGTGCCAGCAGCCAAGAAGGAGGAGGGGCGGGGACTATCTACGAGCAGTACTTC. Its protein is CASSQEGGGAGTIYEQYF.

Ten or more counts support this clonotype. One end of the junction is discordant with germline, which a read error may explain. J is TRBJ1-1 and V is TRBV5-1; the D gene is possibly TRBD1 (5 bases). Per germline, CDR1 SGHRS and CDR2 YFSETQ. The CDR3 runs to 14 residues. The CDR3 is CASSLSGTNTGAFF. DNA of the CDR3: TGCGCCAGCAGCTTGTCTGGGACGAACACTGGAGCTTTCTTT.

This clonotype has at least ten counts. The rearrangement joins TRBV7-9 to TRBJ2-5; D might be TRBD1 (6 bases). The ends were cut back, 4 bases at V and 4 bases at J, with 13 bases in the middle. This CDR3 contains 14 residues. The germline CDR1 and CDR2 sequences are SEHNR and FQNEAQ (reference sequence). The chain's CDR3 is CASSSRGFAETQYF. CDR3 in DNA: TGTGCCAGCAGCTCGAGGGGGTTTGCAGAGACCCAGTACTTC. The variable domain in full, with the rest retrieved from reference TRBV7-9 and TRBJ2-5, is DTGVSQNPRHKITKRGQNVTFRCDPISEHNRLYWYRQTLGQGPEFLTYFQNEAQLEKSRLLSDRFSAERPKGSFSTLEIQRTEQGDSAMYLCASSSRGFAETQYFGPGTRLLVL.

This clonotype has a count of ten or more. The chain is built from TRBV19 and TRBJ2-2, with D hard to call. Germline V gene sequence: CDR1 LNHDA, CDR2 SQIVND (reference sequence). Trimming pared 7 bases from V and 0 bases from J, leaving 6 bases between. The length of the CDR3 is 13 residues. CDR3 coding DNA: TGTGCCAGTATCCCCTCGAACACCGGGGAGCTGTTTTTT. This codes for CASIPSNTGELFF. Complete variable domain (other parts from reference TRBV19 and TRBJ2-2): DGGITQSPKYLFRKEGQNVTLSCEQNLNHDAMYWYRQDPGQGLRLIYYSQIVNDFQKGDIAEGYSVSREKKESFPLTVTSAQKNPTAFYLCASIPSNTGELFFGEGSRLTVL.

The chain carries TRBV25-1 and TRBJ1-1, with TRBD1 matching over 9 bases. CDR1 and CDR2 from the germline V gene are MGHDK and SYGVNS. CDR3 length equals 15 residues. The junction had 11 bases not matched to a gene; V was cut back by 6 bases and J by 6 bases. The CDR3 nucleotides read TGTGCCAGCAGCCCCGGGACAGGGCGGCCTCCTGAAGCTTTCTTT. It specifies CASSPGTGRPPEAFF.

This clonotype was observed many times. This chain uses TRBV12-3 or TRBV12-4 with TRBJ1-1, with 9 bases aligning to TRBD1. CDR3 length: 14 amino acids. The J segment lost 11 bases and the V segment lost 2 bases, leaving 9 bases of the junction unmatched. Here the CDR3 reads CASSLLGQGKQAFF. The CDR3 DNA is TGTGCCAGCAGTTTACTGGGACAGGGTAAACAGGCTTTCTTT.

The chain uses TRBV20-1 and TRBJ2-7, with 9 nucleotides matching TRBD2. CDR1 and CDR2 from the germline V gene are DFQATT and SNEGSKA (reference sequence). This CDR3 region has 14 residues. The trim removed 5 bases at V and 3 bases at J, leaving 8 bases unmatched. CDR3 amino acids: CSAGMTSGHYEQYF. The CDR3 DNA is TGCAGTGCTGGTATGACTAGCGGACACTACGAGCAGTACTTC.

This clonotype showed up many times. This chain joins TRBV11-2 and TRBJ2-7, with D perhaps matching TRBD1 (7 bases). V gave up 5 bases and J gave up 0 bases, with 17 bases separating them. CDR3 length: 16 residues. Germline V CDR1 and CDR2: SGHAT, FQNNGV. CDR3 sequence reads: CASSPDAGTVSYEQYF. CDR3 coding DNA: TGTGCCAGCAGCCCCGACGCGGGGACAGTCTCCTACGAGCAGTACTTC. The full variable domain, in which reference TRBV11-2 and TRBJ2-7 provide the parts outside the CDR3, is EAGVAQSPRYKIIEKRQSVAFWCNPISGHATLYWYQQILGQGPKLLIQFQNNGVVDDSQLPKDRFSAERLKGVDSTLKIQPAKLEDSAVYLCASSPDAGTVSYEQYFGPGTRLTVT.

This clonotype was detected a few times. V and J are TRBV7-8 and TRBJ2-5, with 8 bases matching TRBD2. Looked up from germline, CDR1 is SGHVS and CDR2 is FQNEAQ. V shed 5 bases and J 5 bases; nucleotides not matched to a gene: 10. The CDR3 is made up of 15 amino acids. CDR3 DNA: TGTGCCAGCAGCCGCACCGGGAGGGCCTGGGAGACCCAGTACTTC. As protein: CASSRTGRAWETQYF.